The entry below gives a single T cell receptor beta chain sequence along with its context. The antigen is unknown. This record comes from a study of graft-versus-host responses after intestinal transplantation. Across the whole study: Anti-thymocyte globulin induction, then tacrolimus and steroids for about 3 years, went to all recipients. Findings of the study overall: GvH clones surfaced in recipient marrow, some emerging earlier in ileum or blood. HvG clone declines early post-transplant were associated with peak circulating GvH levels. Allograft clonal ratios (graft-versus-host to host-versus-graft) were high in patients who had graft-donor T cell macrochimerism.

Clones were sequenced by immunoSEQ multiplex PCR, and TCRdb holds only the in-frame ones, with some missing. The table lists 130,000 to 150,000 clones, around 90% of them singletons. Germline V CDR1 and CDR2: LNHDA, SQIVND (reference sequence). Between the trimmed V and J ends, which lost 7 bases and 2 bases, there was a span of 12 bases. The CDR3 is 14 amino acids. The chain recombines TRBV19 with TRBJ2-4; D possibly corresponds to TRBD1 (6 bases). The sequenced sample was unstimulated CD4+ T cells sorted from spleen or lymph node cells, obtained before intestinal transplant. This receptor was identified in a human donor who received an intestinal transplant. The DNA of the CDR3 is TGTGCCAGTACCCCACAGGGAACCAAAAACATTCAGTACTTC. Encoded protein: CASTPQGTKNIQYF.